The entry below describes one T cell receptor beta chain. The data derive from a study of identical twins. From the 5' RACE reads, TCRdb called clonotypes with MiXCR, one entry per CDR3 protein. The top ten hold 9% to 10% of the sample, which has 240,000 or so distinct CDR3 sequences, over 9.5% seen once. J lost 4 bases, V lost 6 bases, and 8 bases had no gene match. Looked up from germline, CDR1 is SNHLY and CDR2 is FYNNEI. The length of the CDR3 is 14 residues. This TCR was sampled from a man in his forties or fifties in good health. The chain has TRBV2 and TRBJ1-1; TRBD1 matches 7 bases. Sample: memory T cells sorted from blood. As DNA, the CDR3 is TGTGCCAGCAGCCCGGGACAGTGGAGCACTGAAGCTTTCTTT. Translated, it gives CASSPGQWSTEAFF.